This T cell receptor (beta chain) was recovered during a study of blood T cell repertoires in COVID-19. This CDR3 has 15 residues. Trimming at V came to 5 bases and at J to 5 bases, leaving 6 bases not matched to a gene. Per the germline V gene, CDR1 is LNHDA and CDR2 is SQIVND (reference sequence). In the original processing: Reference gene primer amplification in the assay estimated nucleated cell counts. Only in-frame clones appear in the TCRdb table, and some are missing; sequencing was by immunoSEQ multiplex PCR. D and trimming were read from the DNA, whereas the V and J calls and clone size are those reported in that table. This sample has some 200,000 clones; about four fifths occur once, and the top ten carry more than 9%.

This chain links TRBV19 with TRBJ1-4; 9 bases are shared with TRBD1. Sequencing was done on a sample of peripheral blood. The TCR comes from a woman older than 75 with acute or convalescent COVID-19. The CDR3 DNA is TGTGCCAGTAGTTCCTACAGGGGGCCAAATGAAAAACTGTTTTTT. Protein product: CASSSYRGPNEKLFF.